This T cell receptor beta chain appears in the sequencing data of a study of OX40 agonist ivuxolimab in advanced cancers. CDR1 MNHNS and CDR2 SASEGT come from the germline V gene. There are 15 residues in the CDR3. After removal of 2 bases from V and 5 bases from J, the junction contained 5 bases not matched to a gene. The investigators sampled blood at baseline, at cycle 4 day 1, and at cycle 7 day 1. Sequenced by immunoSEQ multiplex PCR; TCRdb stores in-frame clones only, minus some. The sample includes about 75,000 clones, about 85% of them seen just once. Sequencing used CD4+ or CD8+ T cells sorted from blood, obtained in a trial of the OX40 agonist ivuxolimab. The chain carries TRBV6-1 and TRBJ1-5, with TRBD1 matching 8 bases. The TCR sequence derives from an adult with an advanced solid tumor such as melanoma, head and neck, liver or kidney cancer. CDR3 sequence (DNA): TGTGCCAGCAGTGAATTAACAGGGGGGTATCAGCCCCAGCATTTT. Protein product: CASSELTGGYQPQHF.